This T cell receptor (beta chain) was documented in a study of technical replicates of blood from a few donors (dated by TCRdb to about 2017). Remarks on this clone: Its antigen is still unknown. Qualities for individual bases were not recorded, and no much larger clone is one base off.

Receptors were amplified or captured by the immunoSEQ multiplex PCR assay. TCRdb limited this immuneACCESS table to in-frame rearrangements with V and J called. A share of clones is missing; checked studies link under half to unresolved V genes, and the rest is unexplained. The sample has more than 90,000 clones on record, under 97% of them singletons. Approximately 0.22% of the sample is taken by the ten largest. Per the germline V gene, SNHLY is the CDR1 and FYNNEI is the CDR2. From the cysteine up to the phenylalanine, the CDR3 has a length of 13 residues. Solely the CDR3 DNA is kept, with 39 bases framed from the first base. Trimming costs V 6 bases and J 0 bases, and their ends lie 6 bases apart.

The receptor was derived from a human donor in good health. The sequenced sample consisted of T cells isolated from PBMCs. The chain joins TRBV2 to TRBJ1-3, and perhaps TRBD1 as D gene, on 5 matching bases. CDR3 region: CASRTASGNTIYF. Here is the DNA: TGTGCCAGCAGGACAGCCTCTGGAAACACCATATATTTT.